Given below is one T cell receptor (beta chain) in context. Its antigen is currently unknown. The source of the sample is a study of shared clonotypes between healthy human individuals. The wider study: For every donor, three CD4 naive, three CD4 memory, two CD8 naive and one CD8 memory plates were used.

At deep level, the assay was performed. In the sorted-subset replicate PCRs, around 200 ng DNA, tens of thousands of T cell genomes, was used. The data were produced by immunoSEQ multiplex PCR, yet TCRdb's version contains in-frame clones alone and is incomplete. The data hold about 600,000 clones, with more than 95% observed a single time. From germline, CDR1 is MDHEN and CDR2 SYDVKM. V shed 7 bases and J shed 4 bases, with 11 bases lying between them. The CDR3 has 13 residues. Findings of the study overall: It was the few donors that limited the genetic and exposure-history diversity represented.

Sequencing was carried out using naive CD4+ T cells sorted from blood. Stated subset: CD45RA+ positively selected. The TCR originated in a woman in her 30s in good health. The chain employs TRBV28 and TRBJ2-1; D possibly corresponds to TRBD2 (5 bases). CDR3 in amino acids: CASIEGGYNEQFF. The DNA of the CDR3 is TGTGCCAGCATCGAGGGTGGTTACAATGAGCAGTTCTTC.